This note documents a single TCR beta chain sequence. Its target is not known. The ends lost 5 bases at V and 0 bases at J; junction bases unmatched: 5. This CDR3 comprises 15 residues. From germline, CDR1 is SGHNT and CDR2 YYREEE (reference sequence). Here immunoSEQ multiplex PCR was the method, and the copy in TCRdb shows in-frame clones only, minus some. Of tens of thousands of clones in the sample, about 88% were seen once. If patients had autoimmune disease history or systemic immunosuppression, they were excluded. The sample originates from a study of OX40 agonist ivuxolimab in advanced cancers. Study summary: The patients' treatment was ivuxolimab, an agonistic anti-OX40 (CD134) antibody. The study reported partial responses in three patients: one hepatocellular carcinoma, two cutaneous melanoma. Study-level findings and limits: Some patients without response likewise showed low normalized clonal expansion.

The sequence derives from an adult with an advanced solid tumor such as melanoma, head and neck, liver or kidney cancer. J is TRBJ1-1 and V is TRBV5-4, with 9 nucleotides matching TRBD1. The sequencing used CD4+ or CD8+ T cells sorted from blood, collected in a trial of the OX40 agonist ivuxolimab. Here the CDR3 reads CASRLGQGLNTEAFF. The CDR3 region has the DNA TGTGCCAGCAGGCTGGGACAGGGATTGAACACTGAAGCTTTCTTT.